Ten or more counts support the clone carrying this TCR beta chain. Its cognate antigen is unknown. The data stem from a study of T cells in Graves' hyperthyroidism and ophthalmopathy. Study-level points and caveats: Stable hyperthyroidism was told apart from ophthalmopathy by a model built on 13 V-J features. Blood samples included most of the expanded thyroid clonotypes exceeding 0.001.

A lack of ophthalmopathy progression within 18 months defined stable Graves' hyperthyroidism. Amplification of TCR beta CDR3 regions was performed using RNA transcripts as template. The TCR CDR3 was amplified in a first-round RT-PCR using the HTBI primer set. One entry per CDR3 protein, called by TCRdb with MiXCR from the multiplex PCR reads. The sample shows around 560,000 distinct CDR3 sequences, approximately 15% of them seen only once. The sample comprised blood. The sequence was collected from a woman aged 18-29 years with Graves' hyperthyroidism.

CDR3 nucleotides: TGTGCCAGCAGCTCAGCCTCAAACTATGGCTACACCTTC. Its translation: CASSSASNYGYTF. The chain uses TRBV7-2 and TRBJ1-2; D gene unclear. Germline CDR1 SGHTA, CDR2 FQGNSA. CDR3 length: 13 residues. The V end was cut by 4 bases, the J end by 2 bases, with 8 bases between. Full variable domain (missing parts from reference TRBV7-2 and TRBJ1-2): GAGVSQSPSNKVTEKGKDVELRCDPISGHTALYWYRQSLGQGLEFLIYFQGNSAPDKSGLPSDRFSAERTGGSVSTLTIQRTQQEDSAVYLCASSSASNYGYTFGSGTRLTVV.